These T cell receptor beta chains were read from a single sample in a study of T-cell memory formation after mild COVID-19. TCRdb independently ran MiXCR on the 5' RACE reads; one entry per CDR3 protein. The table lists 110,000 or so distinct CDR3 sequences, roughly a sixth of them singletons. Sequenced sample: PBMCs or a T cell subset sorted from them (not recorded which). Every receptor here comes from a man between 18 and 29 years old who had mild COVID-19 (a few samples of this study predate the infection). Cell type and time point are not known. The CDR3 runs from the conserved cysteine through the conserved F or W. The order of the fields is D gene, V gene, clone size, J gene, CDR3 protein, CDR3 DNA. The D gene is left open where the match is weak. Clone sizes are given selectively: once, few, many, or a class where the clone is expanded.

-,TRBV7-9,few,TRBJ1-1,CASSEGGNTEAFF,TGTGCCAGCAGCGAAGGGGGGAACACTGAAGCTTTCTTT
-,TRBV10-3,-,TRBJ1-4,CAISEGGFGKLFF,TGTGCCATCAGTGAGGGAGGGTTCGGGAAACTGTTTTTT
-,TRBV28,few,TRBJ2-4,CASGRGDIQYF,TGTGCCAGCGGCAGGGGGGACATTCAGTACTTC
-,TRBV11-2,few,TRBJ1-1,CASRKGPWDTEAFF,TGTGCCAGCCGGAAGGGACCCTGGGACACTGAAGCTTTCTTT
TRBD1,TRBV12-3/TRBV12-4,-,TRBJ1-2,CASSPGQGANYGYTF,TGTGCCAGCAGTCCCGGACAGGGAGCTAACTATGGCTACACCTTC
-,TRBV6-2/TRBV6-3,many,TRBJ2-1,CASSYLAGRHEQFF,TGTGCCAGCAGTTACCTGGCGGGGCGGCATGAGCAGTTCTTC
TRBD2,TRBV7-3,many,TRBJ2-5,CASSMGLAETQYF,TGTGCCAGCAGCATGGGACTAGCAGAGACCCAGTACTTC
TRBD2,TRBV7-2,many,TRBJ2-5,CASSLSGSGGQETQYF,TGTGCCAGCAGCTTATCTGGTAGCGGGGGGCAAGAGACCCAGTACTTC
TRBD1,TRBV12-3/TRBV12-4,-,TRBJ1-2,CASSPRTGGAGYTF,TGTGCCAGCAGTCCCAGGACAGGGGGGGCTGGCTACACCTTC
-,TRBV7-2,-,TRBJ2-7,CASSSGLVGGEQYF,TGTGCCAGCAGCTCGGGACTGGTAGGCGGAGAGCAGTACTTC
-,TRBV30,-,TRBJ1-5,CAWSAGTGSNQPQHF,TGTGCCTGGAGTGCCGGGACGGGAAGCAATCAGCCCCAGCATTTT
-,TRBV4-3,few,TRBJ2-1,CASSPLTGALHHEQFF,TGCGCCAGCAGCCCCCTCACGGGGGCCCTTCACCATGAGCAGTTCTTC
TRBD2,TRBV5-1,few,TRBJ2-5,CASSSLALAGTYQETQYF,TGCGCCAGCAGCTCCCTGGCGCTAGCGGGGACCTATCAAGAGACCCAGTACTTC
-,TRBV18,-,TRBJ2-6,CASSPYSSGANVLTF,TGTGCCAGCTCACCATACAGCTCTGGGGCCAACGTCCTGACTTTC
-,TRBV7-3,-,TRBJ2-3,CASSPRPGGTQYF,TGTGCCAGCAGCCCTCGACCTGGCGGTACGCAGTATTTT
TRBD1,TRBV25-1,-,TRBJ1-1,CASSENLGQGGTEAFF,TGTGCCAGCAGTGAAAATCTAGGACAGGGAGGGACTGAAGCTTTCTTT
-,TRBV7-9,few,TRBJ2-3,CASSLKGSTDTQYF,TGTGCCAGCAGCTTAAAGGGTAGCACAGATACGCAGTATTTT
-,TRBV7-2,few,TRBJ2-5,CASSLALAGGQETQYF,TGTGCCAGCAGCTTAGCGCTCGCAGGGGGGCAAGAGACCCAGTACTTC
TRBD1,TRBV2,-,TRBJ1-2,CASSDRGLEYGYTF,TGTGCCAGCAGCGACAGGGGGCTTGAGTATGGCTACACCTTC
-,TRBV28,-,TRBJ2-5,CASSLYPGGETQYF,TGTGCCAGCAGTTTATATCCAGGTGGGGAGACCCAGTACTTC
TRBD2,TRBV5-1,-,TRBJ2-3,CASSSLPGLAGGTVADTQYF,TGCGCCAGCAGTTCCCTTCCGGGACTAGCGGGGGGGACCGTGGCAGATACGCAGTATTTT
-,TRBV7-2,-,TRBJ2-5,CASSLGAGETQYF,TGTGCCAGCAGCTTAGGCGCGGGGGAGACCCAGTACTTC
-,TRBV5-4,-,TRBJ1-2,CASSLALGIGGYTF,TGTGCCAGCAGCTTGGCCCTCGGGATTGGGGGCTACACCTTC
TRBD2,TRBV4-2,-,TRBJ2-4,CASSQGRGGGKAKNIQYF,TGTGCCAGCAGCCAAGGCCGGGGCGGGGGAAAAGCCAAAAACATTCAGTACTTC
-,TRBV12-3/TRBV12-4,-,TRBJ2-3,CASSFGSGADTQYF,TGTGCCAGCAGTTTTGGGTCGGGGGCAGATACGCAGTATTTT
-,TRBV11-2,few,TRBJ1-2,CASSLAPMEGYGYTF,TGTGCCAGCAGCTTAGCCCCGATGGAGGGCTATGGCTACACCTTC
-,TRBV6-5,-,TRBJ1-1,CASSYSGGALSEAFF,TGTGCCAGCAGTTACAGCGGAGGGGCACTGTCTGAAGCTTTCTTT
TRBD1,TRBV6-6,few,TRBJ2-4,CASRGGGNIQYF,TGTGCCAGCAGAGGGGGCGGAAACATTCAGTACTTC
-,TRBV19,-,TRBJ2-2,CASGLRSGELFF,TGTGCCAGTGGACTGCGGTCCGGGGAGCTGTTTTTT
TRBD2,TRBV7-7,few,TRBJ2-3,CASSLSGGLGDTQYF,TGTGCCAGCAGCTTGAGCGGGGGGCTTGGAGATACGCAGTATTTT
TRBD2,TRBV7-9,-,TRBJ2-7,CASSLGLAGAPLDF,TGTGCCAGCAGCTTAGGACTAGCGGGGGCCCCCTTGGACTTC
TRBD2,TRBV7-3,many,TRBJ2-1,CASSLLAASNEQFF,TGTGCCAGCAGCTTACTAGCGGCGAGCAATGAGCAGTTCTTC
-,TRBV15,many,TRBJ2-5,CATRGGGETQYF,TGTGCCACCAGGGGGGGTGGGGAGACCCAGTACTTC
-,TRBV4-3,-,TRBJ2-1,CASSQDQTSKNEQFF,TGCGCCAGCAGCCAAGATCAAACTAGCAAGAATGAGCAGTTCTTC
-,TRBV11-3,once,TRBJ2-3,CASSWGGGRTDTQYF,TGTGCCAGCAGCTGGGGCGGGGGCCGCACAGATACGCAGTATTTT
-,TRBV4-3,once,TRBJ2-7,CASSQGGRLNEQYF,TGCGCCAGCAGCCAAGGAGGACGGTTGAACGAGCAGTACTTC
-,TRBV7-9,few,TRBJ2-5,CASSARPVEEETQYF,TGTGCCAGCAGCGCCCGCCCCGTGGAGGAAGAGACCCAGTACTTC
-,TRBV5-1,few,TRBJ1-1,CASSLYGSPNTEAFF,TGCGCCAGCAGCTTGTATGGGTCCCCGAACACTGAAGCTTTCTTT
TRBD1,TRBV6-4,-,TRBJ2-5,CASSDGTGGRETQYF,TGTGCCAGCAGTGATGGGACAGGGGGCCGAGAGACCCAGTACTTC
-,TRBV7-9,many,TRBJ2-5,CASSFNPQETQYF,TGTGCCAGCAGCTTTAATCCCCAAGAGACCCAGTACTTC
-,TRBV14,-,TRBJ1-3,CASSQDRSGNTIYF,TGTGCCAGCAGCCAGGACCGCTCTGGAAACACCATATATTTT
-,TRBV5-4,few,TRBJ2-3,CASSFDSGDTQYF,TGTGCCAGCAGCTTCGACTCGGGGGATACGCAGTATTTT
-,TRBV12-3/TRBV12-4,-,TRBJ1-5,CASSLVGTSQPQHF,TGTGCCAGCAGTTTGGTGGGTACCAGTCAGCCCCAGCATTTT
-,TRBV12-3/TRBV12-4,-,TRBJ1-5,CASSSRVGNQPQHF,TGTGCCAGCAGTTCCAGGGTGGGAAATCAGCCCCAGCATTTT
-,TRBV15,few,TRBJ2-7,CATSRGTGAQEYEQYF,TGTGCCACCAGCAGAGGCACCGGGGCTCAAGAGTACGAGCAGTACTTC
TRBD2,TRBV5-1,once,TRBJ2-3,CASSLEAAGAFADTQYF,TGCGCCAGCAGCTTGGAAGCAGCGGGGGCCTTCGCAGATACGCAGTATTTT
-,TRBV12-3/TRBV12-4,-,TRBJ2-2,CASIFRLRGAGELFF,TGTGCCAGCATTTTCAGACTCAGGGGCGCCGGGGAGCTGTTTTTT
-,TRBV28,-,TRBJ1-4,CASSGTATNEKLFF,TGTGCCAGCAGCGGGACGGCAACTAATGAAAAACTGTTTTTT
-,TRBV4-1,-,TRBJ2-5,CASSREGTGKETQYF,TGCGCCAGCAGCCGAGAGGGGACTGGAAAAGAGACCCAGTACTTC
TRBD2,TRBV11-2,-,TRBJ2-3,CASSLGGRTSADTQYF,TGTGCCAGCAGCTTAGGGGGACGGACTAGCGCGGATACGCAGTATTTT
-,TRBV7-6,few,TRBJ1-2,CASSPMGGTNYGYTF,TGTGCCAGCAGTCCGATGGGGGGAACTAACTATGGCTACACCTTC
TRBD1,TRBV12-3/TRBV12-4,-,TRBJ2-2,CASTWTGATGELFF,TGTGCCAGCACCTGGACAGGGGCCACCGGGGAGCTGTTTTTT
TRBD1,TRBV4-1,-,TRBJ1-2,CASSQPGQRNYGYTF,TGCGCCAGCAGCCAACCGGGACAGCGGAACTATGGCTACACCTTC
-,TRBV7-9,-,TRBJ2-7,CASSLVSGRAYEQYF,TGTGCCAGCAGCTTAGTGTCGGGTAGGGCCTACGAGCAGTACTTC
-,TRBV28,-,TRBJ2-1,CASYPSYNEQFF,TGTGCCAGCTACCCCTCCTACAATGAGCAGTTCTTC